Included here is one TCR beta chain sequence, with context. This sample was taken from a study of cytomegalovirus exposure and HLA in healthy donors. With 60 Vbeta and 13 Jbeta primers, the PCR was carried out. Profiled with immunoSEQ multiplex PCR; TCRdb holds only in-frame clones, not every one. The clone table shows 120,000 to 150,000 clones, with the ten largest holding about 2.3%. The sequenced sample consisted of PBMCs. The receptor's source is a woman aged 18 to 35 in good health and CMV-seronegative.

DNA of the CDR3: TGTGCCAGCAGTCATCGGTCTGAGCAGTTCTTC. Residues: CASSHRSEQFF. V usage is TRBV27 and J usage is TRBJ2-1; no clear D gene. Trimming took 5 bases from V and 9 from J, leaving 8 bases between them. Germline V gives CDR1 MNHEY, CDR2 SMNVEV (reference sequence). The length of the CDR3 is 11 residues.